The next 6 T cell receptor beta chains were all read from a single sample in a study of prognosis after radiotherapy for stage I lung cancer. Multiplex PCR in two rounds served to amplify TCR beta CDR3 from genomic DNA. Used in first-round PCR were primers specific to each TRBV and TRBJ gene. TCRdb itself ran the multiplex PCR reads through MiXCR, one entry per CDR3 protein. The sample lists 20,000 to 30,000 distinct CDR3 sequences, about 40% seen once, with approximately 21% in the top ten. The starting material was PBMCs, obtained before or after stereotactic body radiation therapy (not recorded which). The receptor set was obtained from a donor of 50 years or more with non-small cell lung cancer.

In the case of this clonotype: With a much larger clone just one base away, this may be a read error. For the CDR3, the DNA is TGTGCCAGCAGCCAAGCTCTAGCGGGAGTACTGCAGTTCTTC. Translated: CASSQALAGVLQFF. The chain links TRBV3-1 to TRBJ2-1, with 10 bases that match TRBD2. Per germline, CDR1 LGHDT and CDR2 YNNKEL (reference sequence). Unmatched junction bases numbered 6, after V lost 1 base and J lost 12 bases. This CDR3 is built from 14 residues.

The gene calls are TRBV10-3 and TRBJ2-3, with D possibly being TRBD2 (5 bases). V was shortened by 8 bases and J by 1 base, with 13 bases between the two germline ends. Germline assignment: CDR1 ENHRY and CDR2 SYGVKD. This CDR3 region has 14 residues. CDR3 coding DNA: TGTGCCATCTCCCGGGGTGAGGGCACAGATACGCAGTATTTT. It encodes CAISRGEGTDTQYF.

The sample holds many counts of this clonotype. The chain is built from TRBV18 and TRBJ1-4; D ambiguous. V gave up 0 bases and J gave up 4 bases, with 9 bases separating them. This CDR3 contains 15 residues. In germline, CDR1 is KGHSH, CDR2 LQKENI. The DNA for the CDR3 is TGTGCCAGCTCACCACCCTCAGGAAGTAATGAAAAACTGTTTTTT. This sequence encodes CASSPPSGSNEKLFF.

This clonotype rates as medium-sized (0.01 to 0.1%). The chain is built from TRBV7-3 and TRBJ2-1; D might be TRBD2 (5 bases). With 2 bases removed from V and 2 bases from J, the gap between germline ends came to 7 bases. The CDR3 runs to 14 residues. Germline assignment: CDR1 SGHTA and CDR2 FQGTGA. The CDR3 is CASSLDGTYNEQFF. CDR3 in DNA: TGTGCCAGCAGCTTAGACGGGACCTACAATGAGCAGTTCTTC. Complete variable domain (other parts from reference TRBV7-3 and TRBJ2-1): GAGVSQTPSNKVTEKGKYVELRCDPISGHTALYWYRQSLGQGPEFLIYFQGTGAADDSGLPNDRFFAVRPEGSVSTLKIQRTERGDSAVYLCASSLDGTYNEQFFGPGTRLTVL.

Details on this clonotype: Germline and junction disagree at one end, which may indicate a read error. The V and J genes are TRBV2 and TRBJ2-2, with a possible D match to TRBD1 (6 bases). Germline V gene data show CDR1 as SNHLY and CDR2 as FYNNEI. CDR3 size: 16 residues. CDR3 protein: CSSSEGVFGDTGELLF. The CDR3 nucleotides are TGTTCCAGCAGTGAAGGGGTATTCGGGGACACCGGGGAGCTGCTTTTT.

This clonotype has a count of ten or more. The CDR3 DNA follows: TGTGCCAGCAGCTTTAGGGGGAGCTCCTACAATGAGCAGTTCTTC. This gives the protein CASSFRGSSYNEQFF. J is TRBJ2-1 and V is TRBV11-1, with a tentative D call TRBD1 (6 bases). Looked up from germline, CDR1 is SGHAT and CDR2 is FQDESV (reference sequence). This CDR3 has 15 residues. The V end lost 3 bases, the J end lost 0 bases, and 9 bases lay between the germline ends.